This paragraph covers one T cell receptor beta chain sequence. Its antigen target is currently unknown. Base qualities are not at hand, and no much larger clone is one base apart. This specimen comes from a study of blood T cell repertoires in COVID-19 (TCRdb year 2020). For the study in its entirety: Samples covering the acute and convalescent phases of COVID-19 were provided by collaborators in the United States, Italy and Spain. The prospective study material was composed of cDNA or gDNA derived from T cells, B-cell-depleted T cells, or PBMCs. Deeply sampled blood TCRbeta repertoires from subjects exposed to, actively infected with, or recovered from COVID-19 were included in the dataset. The repertoires were made available in a free public database intended to serve as a resource for research on the immune response to SARS-CoV-2. The samples were drawn from two sources: the first 160 participants of the ongoing ImmuneRACE study, and 1,254 subjects contributed by 6 global collaborators. A de-identified subject ID, COVID-19 status, age in years and sex were almost always included in the sample metadata. Where available, HLA class I and class II types were obtained from metadata supplied by the sample provider rather than from assay-based typing. Paper-wide results and their limitations: The amount of clinical and demographic metadata varied by source and participant and was provided uncurated.

V ends up 6 bases short and J 5 bases short, with an unmatched junction base count of 9. In the germline V gene, CDR1 corresponds to SNHLY and CDR2 to FYNNEI. The CDR3 sequence holds 15 residues, the cysteine and phenylalanine included. The DNA shown is the 45-base CDR3, in frame from base 1. Samples from volunteer blood donors who had recovered from COVID-19 were contributed by a second Seattle source. Each collaborating institution followed its own protocols to collect whole blood in K2EDTA tubes. Collaborator samples were shipped for TCRbeta analysis as frozen whole blood, isolated PBMCs, or DNA extracted from either sample type. TCRbeta CDR3 regions were amplified from genomic DNA using the immunoSEQ Assay, a bias-controlled multiplex PCR. Turning to the authors' computational methods: The number of nucleated cells in each sample was estimated by amplification of reference gene primers within the assay. To quantify the absolute abundance of each unique TCRbeta CDR3 rearrangement, sequence reads were collapsed and filtered. For each sample, productive Simpson clonality was calculated by taking the square root of Simpson's diversity index across productive rearrangements. This immuneACCESS table, as held by TCRdb, lists in-frame sequences with V and J called but not all clones. Of the missing ones, under half trace to an unresolved V gene in checked studies; the others have no known cause. V and J calls and clone size are those listed in that table; D and trimming were worked out from the DNA. This sample has about 170,000 clones in its table, and 88% of those were observed once. The leading ten clones occupy roughly 2% of the sample.

The TCR was taken from a man aged 50 or older who had recovered from COVID-19. The sequence joins TRBV2 to TRBJ2-5, and 10 bases in between align with TRBD2. Sequencing used peripheral blood. CDR3 region: CASRFPGLATETQYF. The DNA sequence is given as TGTGCCAGCAGATTCCCGGGACTAGCGACGGAGACCCAGTACTTC. Reference TRBV2 and TRBJ2-5 genes cover what lies past the CDR3, so the full variable domain is EPEVTQTPSHQVTQMGQEVILRCVPISNHLYFYWYRQILGQKVEFLVSFYNNEISEKSEIFDDQFSVERPDGSNFTLKIRSTKLEDSAMYFCASRFPGLATETQYFGPGTRLLVL.